These 29 T cell receptor beta chains were all obtained from the same sample, sequenced in a study of early T cells in non-severe SARS-CoV-2 infection. TCRdb re-derived calls from the 5' RACE reads in MiXCR, one entry per CDR3 protein. Of about 58,000 distinct CDR3 sequences listed, about 12% are singletons. The input for sequencing was whole blood, taken at baseline. These receptors originate from an adult who was a healthcare worker with PCR-confirmed SARS-CoV-2 infection or an uninfected control (not recorded which). The donor label of this sample is uncertain.

In its sample, this clonotype was seen a few times. The genes are TRBV20-1 and TRBJ1-5; perhaps TRBD1 as D (6 bases). This CDR3 contains 14 residues. The germline V gene encodes CDR1 DFQATT and CDR2 SNEGSKA (reference sequence). Between the trimmed V and J ends, which lost 6 bases and 4 bases, there was a span of 16 bases. CDR3 DNA sequence: TGCAGTGCCCCACCCCCAGGGGCAAATCAGCCCCAGCATTTT. Translation: CSAPPPGANQPQHF.

Concerning this clonotype itself: This may be a read error: a much more frequent sequence differs by one nucleotide. V and J are TRBV4-2 and TRBJ1-2; D not certain. This CDR3 comprises 15 residues. The germline gives CDR1 LGHNA, CDR2 YNFKEQ. The CDR3 nucleotides are TGTGTCAGCAGCCAAGACTCAATAGGAACAGATGGCTACACCTTC. This codes for CVSSQDSIGTDGYTF.

CDR3 sequence reads: CASSQESYPSAMAFF. Here the CDR3 DNA reads TGCGCCAGCAGCCAAGAATCCTACCCTTCGGCGATGGCTTTCTTT. J is TRBJ1-1 and V is TRBV4-1; no clear D gene. The CDR3 runs 15 residues. V shed 0 bases and J shed 11 bases, with 19 bases lying between them. The germline V gene encodes CDR1 MGHRA and CDR2 YSYEKL.

This clonotype has a count of ten or more. This chain joins TRBV2 and TRBJ1-1; a weak D match, TRBD1 (5 bases). The ends were cut back, 6 bases at V and 2 bases at J, with 13 bases in the middle. This CDR3 has 14 amino acids. CDR1 is SNHLY and CDR2 is FYNNEI in the germline V gene. The CDR3 loop reads CASRNQGINTEAFF. DNA of the CDR3: TGTGCCAGCAGGAACCAGGGAATCAACACTGAAGCTTTCTTT.

This clonotype was seen more than once but under ten times. The chain couples TRBV6-6 to TRBJ1-3, with D tentatively TRBD1 (5 bases). The CDR3 totals 16 residues. Trimming removed 5 bases from V and 2 bases from J, with 16 bases in between. CDR1 is MNHNY and CDR2 is SVGAGI in the germline V gene (reference sequence). The CDR3 DNA follows: TGTGCCAGCAGTCAAGGGGCCGCGGAGACTGGAAACACCATATATTTT. Amino acid sequence: CASSQGAAETGNTIYF.

This clonotype was picked up a small number of times. The chain couples TRBV7-3 to TRBJ2-2; 7 bases fit TRBD1. CDR1 SGHTA and CDR2 FQGTGA come from the germline V gene. The CDR3 runs 16 residues. Trimming removed 5 bases from V and 3 bases from J; junction bases left unmatched: 9. The CDR3 spells CASSDRDTEDTGELFF. CDR3 DNA: TGTGCCAGCAGCGACAGGGACACAGAAGACACCGGGGAGCTGTTTTTT. Based on the CDR3 plus reference TRBV7-3 and TRBJ2-2, the full variable domain is GAGVSQTPSNKVTEKGKYVELRCDPISGHTALYWYRQSLGQGPEFLIYFQGTGAADDSGLPNDRFFAVRPEGSVSTLKIQRTERGDSAVYLCASSDRDTEDTGELFFGEGSRLTVL.

The gene calls are TRBV14 and TRBJ1-1, with 8 bases aligning to TRBD1. CDR3 length equals 19 residues. Germline V lookup: CDR1 SGHDN, CDR2 FVKESK. V shed 0 bases and J 6 bases; nucleotides not matched to a gene: 18. The DNA of the CDR3 is TGTGCCAGCAGCCAAGACGGACAGGGACGGGTTTGGTCAGTCTCTGAAGCTTTCTTT. Translated, it gives CASSQDGQGRVWSVSEAFF.

This clonotype has just a few counts. V gene TRBV23-1 combines with J gene TRBJ2-5, with D perhaps given as TRBD1 or TRBD2 (5 bases each). TRBV23-1 carries the ORF label, with uncertain function. Deletions cut 9 bases from V and 6 bases from J, with 20 bases between. The length of the CDR3 is 14 residues. CDR3 bases: TGCGCCAGGGAGGACGGGGCGGATCCGAAGACCCAGTACTTC. This gives the protein CAREDGADPKTQYF.

The chain carries TRBV5-4 and TRBJ2-1, with 10 bases matching TRBD2. CDR1 and CDR2 (germline): SGHNT, YYREEE (reference sequence). Trimming took 3 bases from V and 7 from J; bases not matched to a gene: 4. This CDR3 has 14 residues. CDR3 loop: CASSSPGLANEQFF. The CDR3, as DNA: TGTGCCAGCAGCTCGCCGGGACTAGCGAATGAGCAGTTCTTC.

This chain links TRBV12-3 or TRBV12-4 with TRBJ1-4; 10 nucleotides line up with TRBD1. J was trimmed by 2 bases and V by 5 bases; bases with no gene match: 11. The CDR3 totals 18 residues. The DNA for the CDR3 is TGTGCCAGCAGTATAACCCGACAGGGGGCTAGGACTAATGAAAAACTGTTTTTT. Amino acids: CASSITRQGARTNEKLFF.

The sample holds many counts of this clonotype. This chain links TRBV12-3 or TRBV12-4 with TRBJ2-1, with D possibly being TRBD2 (7 bases). The CDR3 contains 14 residues. V shed 3 bases and J shed 7 bases, with 13 bases lying between them. The CDR3 loop is CASSFYGGANEQFF. In DNA form, the CDR3 reads TGTGCCAGCAGTTTCTATGGGGGGGCTAATGAGCAGTTCTTC.

This clonotype was found a few times. The chain has TRBV12-3 or TRBV12-4 and TRBJ2-3, with 9 bases aligning to TRBD2. The CDR3 loop spans 16 amino acids. V dropped 6 bases and J dropped 1; count of bases not matched to a gene: 8. The CDR3 DNA sequence: TGTGCCAGCAGCCCACCTAGCGGGGTGGGCACAGATACGCAGTATTTT. It specifies CASSPPSGVGTDTQYF.

This clonotype was recorded many times. The chain joins TRBV6-6 to TRBJ2-3; 8 bases agree with TRBD2. The V gene end was trimmed by 4 bases and the J gene end by 14 bases; junction bases not matched to a gene: 8. From germline, CDR1 is MNHNY and CDR2 SVGAGI (reference sequence). This CDR3 spans 12 amino acids. CDR3 nucleotides: TGTGCCAGCAGTTCCCTCAGGGCGGGGGGGTATTTT. Translation: CASSSLRAGGYF.

This clonotype was counted only a few times. The chain is built from TRBV7-3 and TRBJ2-1; D unclear. CDR1 is SGHTA, CDR2 FQGTGA, per germline. The CDR3 covers 15 residues. V was shortened by 4 bases and J by 3 bases, with 13 bases between the two germline ends. The CDR3 loop is CASSSLEVSYNEQFF. For the CDR3, the DNA is TGTGCCAGCAGCTCCCTAGAAGTGAGCTACAATGAGCAGTTCTTC.

Ten or more counts support this clonotype. The CDR3 loop is CASSLGGISTDTQYF. The DNA of the CDR3 is TGTGCCAGCAGCCTTGGGGGGATTAGCACAGATACGCAGTATTTT. The rearrangement uses TRBV14 and TRBJ2-3; perhaps TRBD2 as D (6 bases). This CDR3 is 15 amino acids long. The V gene lost 4 bases and the J gene lost 0 bases, with 11 bases spanning the gap. Germline loops: CDR1 SGHDN, CDR2 FVKESK.

This clonotype was observed a few times. V usage is TRBV27 and J usage is TRBJ1-3; unclear D gene. CDR1 and CDR2 (germline): MNHEY, SMNVEV (reference sequence). The CDR3 sequence is 12 residues long. Deletions cut 7 bases from V and 4 bases from J, with 8 bases between. The CDR3 bases are TGTGCCAGCAAAACCCTGGGAAACACCATATATTTT. Translated: CASKTLGNTIYF.

The V gene is TRBV4-1, the J gene TRBJ2-3, with TRBD1 matching 7 bases. The germline V gene has CDR1 MGHRA and CDR2 YSYEKL. The CDR3 has 16 residues. The V and J ends lost 5 bases and 2 bases, in that order; junction bases with no gene match: 10. CDR3 nucleotides: TGCGCCAGCAGCTCGATAGGGGGCAAATACACAGATACGCAGTATTTT. This translates into CASSSIGGKYTDTQYF.

This sequence joins TRBV24-1 and TRBJ2-6; the match to TRBD1 covers 7 bases. Looked up from germline, CDR1 is KGHDR and CDR2 is SFDVKD. CDR3 length equals 15 residues. The J segment lost 1 base and the V segment lost 9 bases, leaving 5 bases of the junction unmatched. Here the CDR3 DNA reads TGTGCCACCGGGGACAGTCCTTCTGGGGCCAACGTCCTGACTTTC. Amino acids: CATGDSPSGANVLTF.

This sequence joins TRBV19 and TRBJ2-1, with TRBD2 matching over 8 bases. The CDR3 has 18 residues. Per the germline V gene, CDR1 is LNHDA and CDR2 is SQIVND (reference sequence). The J segment lost 0 bases and the V segment lost 3 bases, leaving 10 bases of the junction unmatched. In DNA, the CDR3 is TGTGCCAGTAGTATTACGGGGGGGCGGTTGAGCTCCTACAATGAGCAGTTCTTC. Translated, it gives CASSITGGRLSSYNEQFF.

The rearrangement uses TRBV15 and TRBJ1-3; D remains ambiguous. Trimming pared 0 bases from V and 0 bases from J, leaving 12 bases between. The CDR3 has 17 residues. CDR1 and CDR2 from the germline V gene are LNHNV and YYDKDF (reference sequence). CDR3 nucleotides: TGTGCCACCAGCAGAGATCATCACCTCGACTCTGGAAACACCATATATTTT. Its translation is CATSRDHHLDSGNTIYF. The whole variable domain, filled in from reference TRBV15 and TRBJ1-3, reads DAMVIQNPRYQVTQFGKPVTLSCSQTLNHNVMYWYQQKSSQAPKLLFHYYDKDFNNEADTPDNFQSRRPNTSFCFLDIRSPGLGDTAMYLCATSRDHHLDSGNTIYFGEGSWLTVV.

This clonotype was detected a few times. This chain links TRBV6-6 with TRBJ2-7; TRBD1 might be the D (6 bases). The CDR3 is 14 residues long. V dropped 6 bases and J dropped 2 bases, with 14 bases sitting between them. CDR1 and CDR2 (germline): MNHNY, SVGAGI (reference sequence). CDR3 sequence: CASSATGIPYEQYV. The CDR3 coding sequence is TGTGCCAGCAGCGCAACAGGGATCCCCTACGAGCAGTACGTC.

The chain employs TRBV2 and TRBJ2-5; tentative D call: TRBD2 (5 bases). CDR3 length equals 14 residues. V was pared by 2 bases and J by 7 bases, with 14 bases between. Looked up from germline, CDR1 is SNHLY and CDR2 is FYNNEI. Written as DNA, the CDR3 is TGTGCCAGCAGTGAACCCCCGGGGAGAGGGACCCAGTACTTC. The encoded protein is CASSEPPGRGTQYF.

The genes are TRBV10-3 and TRBJ1-1, with D perhaps matching TRBD1 (6 bases). Between the trimmed V and J ends, which lost 6 bases and 1 base, there was a span of 12 bases. Germline V CDR1 and CDR2: ENHRY, SYGVKD. The CDR3 runs to 14 residues. The CDR3 reads CAISAHRENTEAFF. In nucleotides, the CDR3 is TGTGCCATCAGCGCCCACAGGGAGAACACTGAAGCTTTCTTT.

CDR3 loop: CASSLAGGRDTQYF. The CDR3 nucleotides read TGTGCCAGTAGTCTGGCGGGGGGCCGAGATACGCAGTATTTT. The J gene is TRBJ2-3, the V gene TRBV19, with 8 bases identical to TRBD2. CDR1 is LNHDA, CDR2 SQIVND, per germline (reference sequence). The ends lost 5 bases at V and 5 bases at J; junction bases unmatched: 6. CDR3 length: 14 amino acids.

The chain employs TRBV12-3 or TRBV12-4 and TRBJ1-2; D is ambiguous. The germline V and J ends were trimmed by 5 bases and 4 bases, with 17 bases remaining between them. The CDR3 sequence is 15 residues long. The CDR3 here is CASSTTPGGLYGYTF. The CDR3 nucleotides read TGTGCCAGCAGTACTACCCCGGGAGGTCTCTATGGCTACACCTTC.

The table lists this clonotype with a count of one. V and J are TRBV5-1 and TRBJ2-3; D tentatively fits TRBD1 or TRBD2 (5 bases each). Germline V gene data show CDR1 as SGHRS and CDR2 as YFSETQ. V was trimmed by 6 bases and J by 1 base, leaving 21 bases between them. CDR3 length: 17 residues. CDR3 protein: CASNSSSRESGTDTQYF. CDR3 nucleotide sequence: TGCGCCAGCAACTCTTCGTCCAGGGAGTCGGGCACAGATACGCAGTATTTT.

This clonotype was seen repeatedly, ten times or more. The rearrangement joins TRBV5-1 to TRBJ1-1; D is ambiguous. The CDR3 is 14 amino acids. Germline lookup yields CDR1 SGHRS and CDR2 YFSETQ. The V end was cut by 0 bases, the J end by 1 base, with 7 bases between. CDR3 sequence reads: CASSLAPENTEAFF. The CDR3 nucleotides read TGCGCCAGCAGCTTGGCCCCGGAGAACACTGAAGCTTTCTTT.

There are many counts of this clonotype. The gene calls are TRBV19 and TRBJ1-4; the D is unclear. Per the germline V gene, CDR1 is LNHDA and CDR2 is SQIVND (reference sequence). The CDR3 consists of 13 residues. V was trimmed by 5 bases and J by 13 bases, leaving 17 bases between them. In nucleotides, the CDR3 is TGTGCCAGTAGTTCCCTCCCTGATGAGGGACTGTTTTTT. Its translation: CASSSLPDEGLFF.

This chain connects TRBV7-3 to TRBJ1-6, with no clear D. The CDR3 runs 13 residues. V gave up 5 bases and J gave up 7 bases, with 9 bases separating them. Germline loops: CDR1 SGHTA, CDR2 FQGTGA. CDR3 DNA: TGTGCCAGCAGCACAGCACAGAATTCACCCCTCCACTTT. Protein: CASSTAQNSPLHF.